This T cell receptor beta chain was sequenced during a study of blood T cell repertoires in COVID-19. Trimming shortened V by 7 bases and J by 1 base, and 10 bases separated the two germline ends. The V gene's germline CDR1 is SNHLY and CDR2 FYNNEI. This CDR3 has 14 amino acids. The assay was immunoSEQ multiplex PCR, and TCRdb's table has in-frame clones only and misses some. This sample carries around 140,000 clones, approximately 86% of them seen once, and the ten largest clones take 10% to 12%. This receptor was identified in a woman in her 70s with COVID-19, enrolled during active disease. The rearrangement joins TRBV2 to TRBJ2-2; D might be TRBD2 (5 bases). The sequencing sample was made of peripheral blood. This CDR3 is CASTRGMNTGELFF. CDR3 in DNA: TGTGCCAGCACCCGGGGAATGAACACCGGGGAGCTGTTTTTT.